Listed below are T cell receptor beta chains from one sample, sequenced in a study of regulatory T cells in long-lasting Graves disease. TCRdb reanalysed the multiplex PCR reads using MiXCR and keeps one entry per CDR3 protein. Of 250,000 or so distinct CDR3 sequences listed, 18% were seen once; the top ten hold 14%. The same sample was also studied in work on T cells in Graves' hyperthyroidism and ophthalmopathy.

The specimen was peripheral blood mononuclear cells (PBMCs), collected at new diagnosis, from a patient treated with antithyroid drugs. These receptors originate from a woman aged 25 to 39 with Graves disease. The CDR3 runs from the conserved cysteine through the conserved F or W. The D gene is left open where the match is weak. Clone size is shown for a subset of rows, as once, few, many or a class of expanded clone.

NA	TRBD2	17	TRBV5-1	TRBJ2-5	CASRPTSGGITKETQYF	TGCGCCAGCAGACCGACTAGCGGGGGGATTACAAAAGAGACCCAGTACTTC
many	NA	13	TRBV7-9	TRBJ2-2	CASSYGGPGELFF	TGTGCCAGCAGCTACGGAGGGCCCGGGGAGCTGTTTTTT
once	TRBD2	14	TRBV7-7	TRBJ2-7	CASSLAGLGDEQYF	TGTGCTAGCAGCTTAGCGGGCCTAGGGGACGAGCAGTACTTC
few	TRBD2	17	TRBV4-2	TRBJ2-1	CASSSGGAGSSYNEQFF	TGTGCCAGCTCTAGCGGGGGGGCCGGGAGCTCCTACAATGAGCAGTTCTTC
many	NA	14	TRBV5-1	TRBJ1-2	CASSLANEDYGYTF	TGCGCCAGCAGCTTGGCTAATGAGGACTATGGCTACACCTTC
many	TRBD2	14	TRBV4-1	TRBJ2-2	CASSPLTSLGELFF	TGCGCCAGCAGCCCCTTGACTAGCCTCGGGGAGCTGTTTTTT
NA	NA	12	TRBV7-6	TRBJ1-1	CASSSGVAEAFF	TGTGCCAGCAGCTCAGGCGTGGCTGAAGCTTTCTTT
many	NA	16	TRBV3-1	TRBJ2-2	CASSQARTGFTGELFF	TGTGCCAGCAGCCAAGCGAGAACGGGGTTCACCGGGGAGCTGTTTTTT
few	NA	16	TRBV5-6	TRBJ2-6	CASSLWTVSGANVLTF	TGTGCCAGCAGCTTATGGACAGTCTCTGGGGCCAACGTCCTGACTTTC
many	NA	17	TRBV20-1	TRBJ1-1	CNHRRGGILEQNTEAFF	TGCAACCACAGACGCGGGGGCATCCTGGAGCAGAACACTGAAGCTTTCTTT
NA	NA	15	TRBV6-1	TRBJ1-5	CASSLSADSNQPQHF	TGTGCCAGCAGTCTCAGTGCCGATAGCAATCAGCCCCAGCATTTT
many	NA	18	TRBV20-1	TRBJ1-2	CSARDDSGVGSIDYGYTF	TGCAGTGCTAGAGACGACTCAGGGGTTGGTTCGATCGACTATGGCTACACCTTC
few	NA	13	TRBV11-1	TRBJ1-4	CASSFFRGEKLFF	TGTGCCAGCAGCTTTTTTCGGGGTGAAAAACTGTTTTTT
once	TRBD2	13	TRBV20-1	TRBJ2-5	CSANPGGAETQYF	TGCAGTGCCAATCCGGGGGGGGCCGAGACCCAGTACTTC
many	NA	14	TRBV19	TRBJ1-2	CASSKKTVSDGYTF	TGTGCCAGTAGTAAAAAGACAGTCTCGGATGGCTACACCTTC
many	NA	15	TRBV9	TRBJ2-1	CASAQGGGGYNEQFF	TGTGCCAGCGCCCAAGGGGGGGGGGGCTACAATGAGCAGTTCTTC
few	NA	13	TRBV10-2	TRBJ1-2	CASRDRGVDGYTF	TGCGCCAGCAGGGATAGGGGGGTAGATGGCTACACCTTC
many	NA	15	TRBV6-1	TRBJ2-3	CASREGLGGPDTQYF	TGTGCCAGCAGGGAAGGCTTGGGGGGCCCAGATACGCAGTATTTT
NA	NA	12	TRBV6-1	TRBJ2-7	CASREGGAEQYF	TGTGCCAGTAGAGAGGGGGGAGCCGAGCAGTACTTC
few	NA	12	TRBV6-1	TRBJ1-2	CASSKGVYGYTF	TGTGCCAGCAGTAAGGGAGTTTATGGCTACACCTTC
many	NA	13	TRBV29-1	TRBJ1-1	CSVFGGAHTEAFF	TGCAGCGTTTTTGGGGGGGCTCACACTGAAGCTTTCTTT
NA	NA	13	TRBV4-1	TRBJ1-1	CASSQDFRSDAFF	TGCGCCAGCAGCCAAGATTTCCGATCTGACGCTTTCTTT
many	TRBD2	13	TRBV19	TRBJ2-1	CATGTSPYNEQFF	TGTGCCACCGGGACTAGTCCTTACAATGAGCAGTTCTTC
many	TRBD2	13	TRBV2	TRBJ2-1	CAGRTSGGAKEFF	TGTGCCGGAAGGACTAGCGGGGGGGCGAAGGAGTTCTTC